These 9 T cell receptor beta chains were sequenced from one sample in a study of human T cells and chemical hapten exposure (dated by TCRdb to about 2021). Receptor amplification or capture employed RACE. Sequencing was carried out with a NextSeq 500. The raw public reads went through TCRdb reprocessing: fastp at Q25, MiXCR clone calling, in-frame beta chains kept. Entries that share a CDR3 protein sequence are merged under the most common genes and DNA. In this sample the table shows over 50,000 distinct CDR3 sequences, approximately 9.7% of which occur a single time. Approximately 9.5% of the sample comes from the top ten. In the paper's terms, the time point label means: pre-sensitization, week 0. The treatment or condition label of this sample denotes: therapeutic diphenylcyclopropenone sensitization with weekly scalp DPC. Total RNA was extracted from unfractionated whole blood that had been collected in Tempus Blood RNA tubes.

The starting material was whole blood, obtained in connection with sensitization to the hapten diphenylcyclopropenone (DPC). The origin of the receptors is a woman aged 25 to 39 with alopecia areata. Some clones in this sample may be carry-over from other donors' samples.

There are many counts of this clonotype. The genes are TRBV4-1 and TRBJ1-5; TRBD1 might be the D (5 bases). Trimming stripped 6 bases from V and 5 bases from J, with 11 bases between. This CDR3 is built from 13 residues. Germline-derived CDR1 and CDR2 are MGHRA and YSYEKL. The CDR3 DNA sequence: TGCGCCAGCAGTGACAGTACCGATCAGCCCCAGCATTTT. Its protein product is CASSDSTDQPQHF.

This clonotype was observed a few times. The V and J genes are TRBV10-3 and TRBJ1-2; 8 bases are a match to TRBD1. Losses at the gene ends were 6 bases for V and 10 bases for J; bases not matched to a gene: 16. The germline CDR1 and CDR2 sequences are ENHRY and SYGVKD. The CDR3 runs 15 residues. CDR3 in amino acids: CAISEGGQGSFDYTF. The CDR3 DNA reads TGTGCCATCAGCGAGGGAGGACAGGGCAGTTTTGACTACACCTTC.

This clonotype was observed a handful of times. This chain's CDR3 is CAWSAHEQYF. CDR3 coding DNA: TGTGCCTGGAGTGCCCACGAGCAGTACTTC. V gene TRBV30 combines with J gene TRBJ2-7; D gene unclear. This CDR3 contains 10 residues. V lost 1 base and J lost 5, with 3 bases in between. Germline CDR1 GTSNPN, CDR2 SVGIG (reference sequence).

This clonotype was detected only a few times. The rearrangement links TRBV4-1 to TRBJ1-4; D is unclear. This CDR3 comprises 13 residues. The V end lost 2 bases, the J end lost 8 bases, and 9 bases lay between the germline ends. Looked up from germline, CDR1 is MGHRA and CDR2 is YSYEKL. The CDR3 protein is CASSQREREKLFF. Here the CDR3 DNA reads TGCGCCAGCAGCCAAAGGGAGAGAGAAAAACTGTTTTTT.

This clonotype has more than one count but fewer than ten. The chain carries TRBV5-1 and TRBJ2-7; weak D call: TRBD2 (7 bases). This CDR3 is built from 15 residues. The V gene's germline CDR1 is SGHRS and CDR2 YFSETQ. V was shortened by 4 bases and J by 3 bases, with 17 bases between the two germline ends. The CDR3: CASSPGGAGYYEQYF. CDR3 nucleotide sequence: TGCGCCAGCAGCCCTGGGGGGGCGGGATACTACGAGCAGTACTTC.

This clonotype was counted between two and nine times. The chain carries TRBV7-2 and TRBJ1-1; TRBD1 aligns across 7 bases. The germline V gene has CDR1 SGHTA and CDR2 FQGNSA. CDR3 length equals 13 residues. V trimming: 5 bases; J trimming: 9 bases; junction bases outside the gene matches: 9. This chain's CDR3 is CASSAGQVTKAFF. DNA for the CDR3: TGTGCCAGCAGCGCCGGACAGGTCACAAAAGCTTTCTTT.

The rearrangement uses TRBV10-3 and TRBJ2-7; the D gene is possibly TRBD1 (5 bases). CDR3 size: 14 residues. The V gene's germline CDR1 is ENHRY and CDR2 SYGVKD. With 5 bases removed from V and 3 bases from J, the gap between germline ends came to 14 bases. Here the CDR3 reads CAISTDRVNYEQYF. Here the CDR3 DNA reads TGTGCCATCAGTACTGACAGAGTGAACTACGAGCAGTACTTC.

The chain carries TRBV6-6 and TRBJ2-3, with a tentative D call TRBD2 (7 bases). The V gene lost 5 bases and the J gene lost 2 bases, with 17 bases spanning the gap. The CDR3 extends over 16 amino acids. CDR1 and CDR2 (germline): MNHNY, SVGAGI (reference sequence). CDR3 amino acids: CASSASRGAVTDTQYF. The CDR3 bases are TGTGCCAGCAGTGCTAGCCGGGGGGCCGTCACAGATACGCAGTATTTT.

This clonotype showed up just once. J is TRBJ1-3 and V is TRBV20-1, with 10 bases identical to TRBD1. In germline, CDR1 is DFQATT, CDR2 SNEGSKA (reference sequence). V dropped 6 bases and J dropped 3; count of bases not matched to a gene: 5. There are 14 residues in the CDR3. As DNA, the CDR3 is TGCAGTGCAACCGACAGGGGGCGTGGAAACACCATATATTTT. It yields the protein CSATDRGRGNTIYF.